This TCR beta chain was sequenced for a study of T cell therapy after organ transplantation. Study background: Short-term post-therapy blood was drawn 4 to 8 weeks after therapy ended.

TCRdb's table, derived via immunoSEQ multiplex PCR, lists solely in-frame clones and lacks some. Here the sample spans roughly 6,200 clones, less than 80% being singletons. Time point here: 4-8 weeks after completion of therapy. This clone was counted between two and nine times. Its antigen is unknown. The CDR3 has 13 amino acids. Trimming shortened V by 6 bases and J by 3 bases, and 9 bases separated the two germline ends. Germline CDR1 reads MRHNA; CDR2 reads SNTAGT. This clonotype originated in a human patient who had received a solid organ transplant and had CMV disease. Some T cells may be provided by the graft donor. Here the sequenced sample was CD8+ T cells from blood, taken after autologous CMV-specific T cell therapy. The rearrangement joins TRBV6-4 to TRBJ1-5, with a tentative D call TRBD1 (6 bases). The CDR3 region is CASSGQSNQPQHF. In nucleotides, the CDR3 is TGTGCCAGCAGCGGACAGTCCAATCAGCCCCAGCATTTT.